The source of this T cell receptor (beta chain) is a study of T cells after yellow fever vaccination (dated by TCRdb to the late 2010s). Regarding the complete study: Libraries from fractions with low cell numbers were prepared with the SMART-Seq v4 Ultra Low Input RNA kit. Blood samples were taken at several timepoints before and after primary and secondary immunization, and bulk PBMC replicates and cell subsets were isolated. Bulk TCR alpha and beta repertoires were sequenced longitudinally to track T-cell clones before and after primary and booster YFV17D yellow fever vaccination. The cohort comprised two healthy male donors, one aged 18 to 29 and one aged 30 to 40 years. The full study reports these points: Computational filtering was required because FACS-sorted repertoires could contain abundant contaminating clonotypes from the bulk population. The secondary T-cell response was weaker than the primary response but faster, peaking on day 5 instead of day 15. A small fraction of clonotypes showed up in both the CD4 and CD8 compartments, probably as a result of convergent recombination. Only a couple of donors were included in the study, so the extent to which the findings can be generalized is limited. Most clones expanded after primary vaccination (approximately 97% of CD4 and approximately 90% of CD8) were re-detected after the booster, suggesting that broad memory maintenance occurred.

CDR1 SGHRS and CDR2 YFSETQ were looked up in the germline V gene. The CDR3 measures 15 amino acids from cysteine to phenylalanine. Only CDR3 DNA remains: 45 bases, in frame from the first base. The germline ends are 12 bases apart after V is trimmed by 0 bases and J by 4 bases. The treatment or condition label here, explained by the study, means: live attenuated yellow fever vaccine strain. At each blood-draw timepoint, two biological replicates of bulk PBMCs were collected. A standard Ficoll-Paque protocol was used to isolate PBMCs from peripheral blood. RNA was extracted with TriZol from bulk PBMCs, CD4 and CD8 fractions, and dextramer-positive and dextramer-negative fractions. This clonotype has more than one count but fewer than ten. Its antigen is still unknown. No much larger clone exists at a distance of one base, and base qualities are not known. TCR cDNA was synthesized by 5'RACE template switching, which introduced a universal primer site and unique molecular identifiers. Priming of cDNA synthesis was performed from both the TCR alpha and TCR beta constant segments. Libraries were amplified in two PCR steps, with sample barcodes and sequencing adapters added in the second step. Sequencing of libraries was performed on Illumina HiSeq 2500 (2x100 bp) or NovaSeq (2x150 bp). The published analysis was carried out like this. Reads were demultiplexed and collapsed into UMI consensus sequences with MIGEC, and V(D)J alignment was performed with MiXCR. Clonotypes responding to the vaccine were identified with edgeR on replicate PBMC samples, with the criteria of FDR below 0.01 and a log2 fold change above 5 up to day 15. Each bulk clonotype received a CD4 or CD8 identity based on whether the sequenced CD4 or CD8 repertoire contained that clonotype at higher abundance. The raw public data were reprocessed by TCRdb itself: fastp quality trimming at Q25, MiXCR clonotype calling, in-frame beta chains only. Every distinct CDR3 protein forms one entry, paired with its most common genes and DNA. In this record, the V and J calls reflect TCRdb's handling and not the investigators' own analysis. This sample holds a few hundred thousand distinct CDR3 sequences; under 14% were observed only once. About 17% of the sample is in the top ten clones.

The receptor comes from a man between 18 and 35 years old who received the YFV17D yellow fever vaccine. The specimen comprised PBMCs, sampled on the day of the first yellow fever vaccination. This receptor chain uses TRBV5-1 and TRBJ2-3; TRBD1 is a possible D gene, resting on 5 matching bases. The DNA reads TGCGCCAGCAGCTTGGTTCCAGGGTCGGCAGATACGCAGTATTTT. Translated, it gives CASSLVPGSADTQYF. Reference TRBV5-1 and TRBJ2-3 genes cover what lies past the CDR3, so the full variable domain is KAGVTQTPRYLIKTRGQQVTLSCSPISGHRSVSWYQQTPGQGLQFLFEYFSETQRNKGNFPGRFSGRQFSNSRSEMNVSTLELGDSALYLCASSLVPGSADTQYFGPGTRLTVL.